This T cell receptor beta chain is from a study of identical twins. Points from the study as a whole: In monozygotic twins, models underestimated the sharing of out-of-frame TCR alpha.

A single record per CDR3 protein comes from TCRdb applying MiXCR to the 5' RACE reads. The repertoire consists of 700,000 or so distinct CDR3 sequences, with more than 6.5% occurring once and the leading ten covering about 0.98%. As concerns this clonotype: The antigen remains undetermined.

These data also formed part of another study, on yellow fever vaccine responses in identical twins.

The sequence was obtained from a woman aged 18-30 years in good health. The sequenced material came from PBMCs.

This CDR3 is CASTDIDRDGYTF. In nucleotides, the CDR3 is TGTGCCAGCACCGATATCGACAGGGACGGCTACACCTTC. This sequence joins TRBV28 and TRBJ1-2, with 7 bases matching TRBD1. The CDR3 consists of 13 residues. Germline V gene data show CDR1 as MDHEN and CDR2 as SYDVKM. J lost 8 bases, V lost 7 bases, and 10 bases had no gene match.